The 8 T cell receptor beta chains in this list originate from one sample, sequenced in a study of cytomegalovirus exposure and HLA in healthy donors. This PCR relied on a set of 60 Vbeta primers and 13 Jbeta primers. This table comes from immunoSEQ multiplex PCR, and its TCRdb copy is limited to in-frame clones, with some not included. Counted here are over 150,000 clones, approximately 79% occurring once; the ten biggest clones make up around 2%. The specimen sequenced was PBMCs. These receptors originate from a human donor in good health.

The chain couples TRBV5-6 to TRBJ2-1; 10 bases map to TRBD2. CDR3 length equals 15 residues. The V gene end was trimmed by 3 bases and the J gene end by 9 bases; junction bases not matched to a gene: 9. The germline gives CDR1 SGHDT, CDR2 YYEEEE. The CDR3 is CASSSPALAGSEQFF. The CDR3 DNA is TGTGCCAGCAGCTCACCAGCACTAGCGGGGAGTGAGCAGTTCTTC.

This clone turned up a few times. The chain employs TRBV11-2 and TRBJ2-5; D might be TRBD2 (6 bases). This CDR3 has 11 amino acids. V dropped 5 bases and J dropped 7 bases, with 8 bases sitting between them. The V gene's germline CDR1 is SGHAT and CDR2 FQNNGV. The CDR3 sequence: CASSPGGTQYF. The CDR3 DNA reads TGTGCCAGCAGCCCCGGGGGGACCCAGTACTTC.

This clone was seen more than once but under ten times. This sequence joins TRBV5-1 and TRBJ1-2; 7 bases agree with TRBD1. From germline, CDR1 is SGHRS and CDR2 YFSETQ. This CDR3 is built from 15 residues. V was clipped by 0 bases and J by 2 bases; unmatched bases: 4. CDR3 bases: TGCGCCAGCAGCTTGGTACCAGGGGGGAACTATGGCTACACCTTC. Its translation is CASSLVPGGNYGYTF.

The V and J genes are TRBV30 and TRBJ1-2, with 12 bases lining up with TRBD1. The CDR3 totals 13 residues. V lost 2 bases, J lost 8 bases, and 3 bases stayed unmatched. Germline V gives CDR1 GTSNPN, CDR2 SVGIG (reference sequence). CDR3 DNA sequence: TGTGCCTGGAGTCGGGACAGGGGGCAAGGCTACACCTTC. It is translated as CAWSRDRGQGYTF.

The CDR3 reads CASSQERGSGANVLTF. The CDR3 DNA sequence: TGTGCCAGCAGCCAAGAGCGGGGGTCTGGGGCCAACGTCCTGACTTTC. The chain has TRBV4-2 and TRBJ2-6; 7 positions match TRBD2. The CDR3 runs 16 residues. V shed 0 bases, J shed 1 base, and the junction held 0 bases outside the gene matches. The V gene's germline CDR1 is LGHNA and CDR2 YNFKEQ.

This chain joins TRBV9 and TRBJ2-7; 8 nucleotides match TRBD2. The CDR3 contains 15 residues. The germline V gene has CDR1 SGDLS and CDR2 YYNGEE. J was trimmed by 6 bases and V by 3 bases; bases with no gene match: 11. CDR3 in amino acids: CASSAAGTSWSEQYF. The DNA of the CDR3 is TGTGCCAGCAGCGCCGCCGGGACTAGTTGGTCCGAGCAGTACTTC.

The rearrangement uses TRBV7-9 and TRBJ2-7; perhaps TRBD1 as D (6 bases). V lost 5 bases, J lost 1 base, and 15 bases lay in between. This CDR3 spans 15 amino acids. Germline CDR1 SEHNR, CDR2 FQNEAQ (reference sequence). CDR3 residues: CASSQRTVRSYEQYF. CDR3 DNA: TGTGCCAGCAGCCAAAGGACAGTCAGGTCCTACGAGCAGTACTTC.

The chain recombines TRBV2 with TRBJ2-1, with a tentative D call TRBD1 (6 bases). Trimming pared 8 bases from V and 7 bases from J, leaving 9 bases between. The CDR3 loop spans 11 amino acids. Per germline, CDR1 SNHLY and CDR2 FYNNEI. The CDR3 DNA follows: TGTGCCAGCCTAACAGGGAATGAGCAGTTCTTC. Translation: CASLTGNEQFF.